Listed here are 9 T cell receptor beta chains from one sample, sequenced in a study of blood T cell repertoires in COVID-19. Clones were read by immunoSEQ multiplex PCR, and TCRdb kept only the in-frame ones, dropping some. The profile covers about 59,000 clones, with about 70% appearing a single time and approximately 13% taken by the ten largest. Sequencing was performed on peripheral blood. These receptors all stem from a woman aged 70-85 years with acute or convalescent COVID-19.

This chain connects TRBV6-5 to TRBJ1-6; D is ambiguous. V was pared by 5 bases and J by 2 bases, with 7 bases between. Germline V gives CDR1 MNHEY, CDR2 SVGAGI. CDR3 length: 14 residues. CDR3 sequence (DNA): TGTGCCAGCAGTATGGGCGCCTATAATTCACCCCTCCACTTT. This sequence encodes CASSMGAYNSPLHF.

This clone has ten or more counts. The chain employs TRBV30 and TRBJ1-5; 9 bases agree with TRBD1. Germline loops: CDR1 GTSNPN, CDR2 SVGIG (reference sequence). V gave up 2 bases and J gave up 4 bases; unmatched junction bases: 3. There are 14 residues in the CDR3. The CDR3 nucleotides read TGTGCCTGGAGTACAGACAGGGGGAATCAGCCCCAGCATTTT. It yields the protein CAWSTDRGNQPQHF. Full variable domain (missing parts from reference TRBV30 and TRBJ1-5): SQTIHQWPATLVQPVGSPLSLECTVEGTSNPNLYWYRQAAGRGLQLLFYSVGIGQISSEVPQNLSASRPQDRQFILSSKKLLLSDSGFYLCAWSTDRGNQPQHFGDGTRLSIL.

This sequence joins TRBV11-3 and TRBJ2-2, with 8 bases aligning to TRBD1. Trimming at V came to 2 bases and at J to 0 bases, leaving 2 bases not matched to a gene. CDR3 size: 16 residues. Germline CDR1 is SGHNT and CDR2 is YENEEA. DNA of the CDR3: TGTGCCAGCAGCTTATCCAGGGGGCCGAACACCGGGGAGCTGTTTTTT. Protein sequence: CASSLSRGPNTGELFF. Using reference TRBV11-3 and TRBJ2-2 for the parts outside the CDR3, the full variable domain is EAGVVQSPRYKIIEKKQPVAFWCNPISGHNTLYWYLQNLGQGPELLIRYENEEAVDDSQLPKDRFSAERLKGVDSTLKIQPAELGDSAVYLCASSLSRGPNTGELFFGEGSRLTVL.

This chain joins TRBV12-3 or TRBV12-4 and TRBJ1-4; D might be TRBD1 (5 bases). The V gene lost 1 base and the J gene lost 13 bases, with 10 bases spanning the gap. This CDR3 comprises 12 residues. The CDR3 DNA is TGTGCCAGCAGTTTAGGGGGGGGGAGACTGTTTTTT. Translating it yields CASSLGGGRLFF.

This clone is labeled medium-sized (0.01 to 0.1%). The chain couples TRBV19 to TRBJ1-2; tentatively, D is TRBD1 (6 bases). CDR1 is LNHDA, CDR2 SQIVND, per germline (reference sequence). V was trimmed by 5 bases and J by 0 bases, leaving 13 bases between them. CDR3 length: 15 residues. DNA of the CDR3: TGTGCCAGTAGTGAACAGGGCGTCCCTAACTATGGCTACACCTTC. This gives the protein CASSEQGVPNYGYTF.

This clone was counted only a few times. The J gene is TRBJ2-7, the V gene TRBV10-1; 8 nucleotides match TRBD1. This CDR3 has 14 residues. Trimming at V came to 0 bases and at J to 5 bases, leaving 3 bases not matched to a gene. The V gene's germline CDR1 is WNHNN and CDR2 SYGVQD (reference sequence). The CDR3 sequence is CASSESGQVHEQYF. The CDR3 DNA reads TGCGCCAGCAGTGAGTCGGGACAGGTTCACGAGCAGTACTTC.

This chain joins TRBV5-1 and TRBJ2-7; 7 positions match TRBD1. The CDR3 spans 14 residues. The trim removed 3 bases at V and 6 bases at J, leaving 9 bases unmatched. Germline-derived CDR1 and CDR2 are SGHRS and YFSETQ. CDR3 nucleotides: TGCGCCAGCAGCTCCCGACAGGGATCATCCGAGCAGTACTTC. Its translation is CASSSRQGSSEQYF.

The CDR3 DNA reads TGTGCCAGCAGTAAGGACTTTGCAGGGACCCAGTACTTC. The encoded protein is CASSKDFAGTQYF. This chain links TRBV27 with TRBJ2-5; D is possibly TRBD2 (5 bases). The V and J ends lost 5 bases and 7 bases respectively, with 14 bases between them. CDR3 size: 13 residues. CDR1 is MNHEY and CDR2 is SMNVEV in the germline V gene (reference sequence).

This clone was seen once. The rearrangement uses TRBV12-5 and TRBJ1-1; D not resolved. The CDR3 extends over 17 amino acids. Germline V gene data show CDR1 as LGHNT and CDR2 as FRNRAP. V gave up 5 bases and J gave up 4 bases, with 23 bases separating them. In DNA, the CDR3 is TGTGCTAGTGGTCCCCCGGTTTTTAGTCTTCAGGTCACTGAAGCTTTCTTT. As protein: CASGPPVFSLQVTEAFF.